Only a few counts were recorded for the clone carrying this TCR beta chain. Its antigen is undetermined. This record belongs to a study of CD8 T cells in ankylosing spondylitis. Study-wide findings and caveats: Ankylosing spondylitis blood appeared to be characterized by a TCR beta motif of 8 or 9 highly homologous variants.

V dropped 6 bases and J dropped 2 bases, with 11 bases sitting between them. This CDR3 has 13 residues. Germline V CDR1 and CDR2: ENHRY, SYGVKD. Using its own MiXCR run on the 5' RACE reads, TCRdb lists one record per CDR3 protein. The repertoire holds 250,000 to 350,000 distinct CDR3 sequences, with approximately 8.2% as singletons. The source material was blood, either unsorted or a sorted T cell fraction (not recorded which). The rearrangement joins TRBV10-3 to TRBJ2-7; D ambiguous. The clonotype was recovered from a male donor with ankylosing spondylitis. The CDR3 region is CAISAGTAYEQYF. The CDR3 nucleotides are TGTGCCATCAGCGCAGGAACTGCCTACGAGCAGTACTTC.